The 5 T cell receptor beta chains in this list originate from one sample, sequenced in a study of CD8 T cells in ankylosing spondylitis. TCRdb called the 5' RACE reads again in MiXCR, with one record for every CDR3 protein. In the table there are 300,000 to 400,000 distinct CDR3 sequences, 14% to 15% of which are singletons. The sample was blood, either unsorted or a sorted T cell fraction (not recorded which). Receptors originate from a male donor with ankylosing spondylitis or in good health (not recorded which).

This clonotype was seen only a few times. The genes are TRBV20-1 and TRBJ1-2; 7 bases are a match to TRBD1. The V gene's germline CDR1 is DFQATT and CDR2 SNEGSKA (reference sequence). V shed 6 bases and J 8 bases; nucleotides not matched to a gene: 6. This CDR3 contains 11 residues. The chain's CDR3 is CSATGRRGYTF. DNA of the CDR3: TGCAGTGCGACAGGGAGAAGAGGCTACACCTTC.

This clonotype was observed a handful of times. The V gene is TRBV7-9, the J gene TRBJ1-6; D call uncertain. This CDR3 has 16 residues. The V end was cut by 5 bases, the J end by 0 bases, with 11 bases between. Germline-derived CDR1 and CDR2 are SEHNR and FQNEAQ (reference sequence). The CDR3 reads CASSPGVGSYNSPLHF. CDR3 DNA: TGTGCCAGCAGCCCCGGCGTCGGCTCCTATAATTCACCCCTCCACTTT.

V gene TRBV12-3 or TRBV12-4 combines with J gene TRBJ1-4; possibly TRBD1 for D (5 bases). V lost 4 bases to trimming and J lost 10 bases, with 25 bases between them. The CDR3 sequence is 17 residues long. The chain's CDR3 is CASSSTPGGRRVGKLFF. The CDR3 bases are TGTGCCAGCAGTTCAACCCCCGGGGGAAGGAGGGTGGGAAAACTGTTTTTT.

The V and J genes are TRBV12-3 or TRBV12-4 and TRBJ1-1; 10 bases map to TRBD1. V lost 4 bases, J lost 7 bases, and 12 bases stayed unmatched. The CDR3 loop spans 16 amino acids. The DNA for the CDR3 is TGTGCCAGCAGTTCCCCGAGCAGGACAGGGGGTGTTGAAGCTTTCTTT. Translated, it gives CASSSPSRTGGVEAFF.

V is TRBV5-1 and J is TRBJ2-7, with 7 bases matching TRBD2. Germline assignment: CDR1 SGHRS and CDR2 YFSETQ. Germline trimming cut 1 base from V and 5 bases from J; bases unmatched to any gene: 6. The CDR3 loop spans 14 amino acids. CDR3 nucleotide sequence: TGCGCCAGCAGCTTGAAGGGCGGGAGAAACGAGCAGTACTTC. Translated, it gives CASSLKGGRNEQYF.